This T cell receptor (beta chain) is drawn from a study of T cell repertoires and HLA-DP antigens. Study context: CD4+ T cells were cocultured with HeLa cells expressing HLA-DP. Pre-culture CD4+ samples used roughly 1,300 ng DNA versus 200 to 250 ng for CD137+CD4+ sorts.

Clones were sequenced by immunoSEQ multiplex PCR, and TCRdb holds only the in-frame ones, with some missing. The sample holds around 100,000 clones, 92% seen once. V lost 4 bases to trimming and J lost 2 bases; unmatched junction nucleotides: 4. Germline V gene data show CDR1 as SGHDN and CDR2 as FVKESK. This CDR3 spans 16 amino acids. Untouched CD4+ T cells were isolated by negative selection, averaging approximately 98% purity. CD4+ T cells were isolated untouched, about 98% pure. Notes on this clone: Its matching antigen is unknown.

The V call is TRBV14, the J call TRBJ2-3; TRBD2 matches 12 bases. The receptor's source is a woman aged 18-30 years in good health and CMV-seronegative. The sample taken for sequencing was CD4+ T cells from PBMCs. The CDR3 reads CASSPGLAGTTDTQYF. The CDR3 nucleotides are TGTGCCAGCAGCCCAGGACTAGCGGGAACCACAGATACGCAGTATTTT.